The 32 T cell receptor beta chains presented below share a single source sample, sequenced in a study of identical twins (dated by TCRdb to 2015 to 2016). Libraries came from 5' RACE. The instrument was an Illumina HiSeq 2000. TCRdb took the public reads, trimmed them with fastp at Q25, ran MiXCR for clone calling and kept in-frame beta chains. Each entry merges the rows of one CDR3 protein and shows their most common DNA and genes. The sample records hundreds of thousands of distinct CDR3 sequences, 9% to 15% of which are singletons. Roughly 1.6% of the sample rests with the top ten. This sample was shared with a second study, whose subject was yellow fever vaccine responses in identical twins.

Sequenced sample: PBMCs. The origin of the receptors is a woman between 18 and 29 years old in good health.

This clonotype has a handful of counts. V is TRBV29-1 and J is TRBJ2-1, with a weak D call TRBD2 (5 bases). The germline V gene has CDR1 SQVTM and CDR2 ANQGSEA. Deletions cut 4 bases from V and 6 bases from J, with 10 bases between. This CDR3 contains 12 residues. The CDR3 nucleotides read TGCAGCGTTGCCCCAGCGGTCAATGAGCAGTTCTTC. Protein product: CSVAPAVNEQFF.

This clonotype was observed a few times. This chain uses TRBV19 with TRBJ2-1; D is uncertain. The CDR3 spans 13 residues. Trimming took 3 bases from V and 3 from J, leaving 6 bases between them. Germline V gene data show CDR1 as LNHDA and CDR2 as SQIVND (reference sequence). For the CDR3, the DNA is TGTGCCAGTAGTATTTATCACTACAATGAGCAGTTCTTC. It is translated as CASSIYHYNEQFF.

This clonotype was seen more than once but under ten times. The CDR3 protein is CSARTGTLTEAFF. The CDR3 DNA reads as TGCAGTGCCAGGACAGGAACTCTCACTGAAGCTTTCTTT. This chain connects TRBV20-1 to TRBJ1-1; 7 bases align to TRBD1. Germline V gene lookup returns CDR1 DFQATT and CDR2 SNEGSKA (reference sequence). The trim removed 6 bases at V and 4 bases at J, leaving 8 bases unmatched. CDR3 size: 13 residues.

This clonotype was seen more than once but under ten times. The J gene is TRBJ2-1, the V gene TRBV3-1; D is perhaps TRBD1 (5 bases). CDR1 and CDR2 from the germline V gene are LGHDT and YNNKEL (reference sequence). Trimming left V 1 base short and J 9 bases short, with 10 bases between. The CDR3 totals 13 residues. As DNA, the CDR3 is TGTGCCAGCAGCCAAGTGGGGCGCGGTGAGCAGTTCTTC. Translation gives CASSQVGRGEQFF.

The rearrangement joins TRBV6-2 or TRBV6-3 to TRBJ2-2; no clear D gene. Trimming removed 9 bases from V and 1 base from J, with 15 bases in between. There are 15 residues in the CDR3. The germline V gene encodes CDR1 MNHEY and CDR2 SVGEGT. CDR3 sequence (DNA): TGTGCCAGTAGGAGTCATTCCGTGAACACCGGGGAGCTGTTTTTT. Amino acids: CASRSHSVNTGELFF.

This clonotype was found many times. This chain connects TRBV6-5 to TRBJ2-3, with D tentatively TRBD1 (5 bases). The CDR3 runs 11 residues. In germline, CDR1 is MNHEY, CDR2 SVGAGI. Trimming removed 5 bases at V and 5 bases at J, with 5 bases between. The CDR3 coding sequence is TGTGCCAGCAGTACAGGAGATACGCAGTATTTT. Amino acids: CASSTGDTQYF.

This clonotype showed up many times. The rearrangement joins TRBV28 to TRBJ1-5; no definite D call. Trimming removed 3 bases at V and 7 bases at J, with 13 bases between. The CDR3 extends over 14 amino acids. Germline V gives CDR1 MDHEN, CDR2 SYDVKM. CDR3 in DNA: TGTGCCAGCAGTTTCCCAGATTTGTACCAGCCCCAGCATTTT. Amino acids: CASSFPDLYQPQHF.

This clonotype was observed at least ten times. The chain is built from TRBV12-3 or TRBV12-4 and TRBJ1-2; tentative D call: TRBD1 (6 bases). The CDR3 has 14 amino acids. The germline V and J ends were trimmed by 7 bases and 0 bases, with 12 bases remaining between them. The CDR3 DNA sequence: TGTGCCAGCACCATGGGGGCGGCTAACTATGGCTACACCTTC. Amino acid sequence: CASTMGAANYGYTF.

The V and J genes are TRBV5-1 and TRBJ2-6; D is perhaps TRBD1 or TRBD2 (5 bases each). Germline CDR1 SGHRS, CDR2 YFSETQ. V lost 2 bases, J lost 0 bases, and 12 bases lay in between. The CDR3 contains 17 residues. CDR3 DNA: TGCGCCAGCAGCTTCCGGGACCGAAGCTCTGGGGCCAACGTCCTGACTTTC. Amino acids: CASSFRDRSSGANVLTF.

The CDR3 bases are TGTGCCAGCAGTTTCACCTGCCCCGGAGCGAACACCGGGGAGCTGTTTTTT. The encoded protein is CASSFTCPGANTGELFF. This sequence joins TRBV6-5 and TRBJ2-2; D is unclear. Trimming took off 4 bases at V and 0 bases at J, with 15 bases between the two ends. This CDR3 is 17 amino acids long. Germline CDR1 and CDR2: MNHEY and SVGAGI.

The chain recombines TRBV24-1 with TRBJ2-1, with 14 bases fitting TRBD2. This CDR3 has 15 amino acids. V was clipped by 4 bases and J by 10 bases; unmatched bases: 5. Germline V gives CDR1 KGHDR, CDR2 SFDVKD. The CDR3: CATSDPTSGGAEQFF. The CDR3 bases are TGTGCCACCAGTGACCCGACTAGCGGGGGGGCCGAGCAGTTCTTC.

This clonotype has only a few counts. The rearrangement links TRBV25-1 to TRBJ2-7; D gene unclear. This CDR3 has 14 amino acids. Germline CDR1 reads MGHDK; CDR2 reads SYGVNS. V gave up 2 bases and J gave up 5 bases, with 13 bases separating them. Here the CDR3 DNA reads TGTGCCAGCAGTGAAGCTCAGATAAGGGACGAGCAGTACTTC. It encodes CASSEAQIRDEQYF.

This clonotype was detected a few times. The chain carries TRBV7-6 and TRBJ2-1; TRBD2 agrees at 7 bases. Germline values: CDR1 SGHVS, CDR2 FNYEAQ. This CDR3 is built from 17 residues. Germline trimming cut 5 bases from V and 2 bases from J; bases unmatched to any gene: 12. The CDR3 sequence: CASSPNRSGGPYNEQFF. The CDR3 DNA sequence: TGTGCCAGCAGCCCGAATCGGTCGGGGGGACCCTACAATGAGCAGTTCTTC.

A few counts support this clonotype. This CDR3 is CSARTGTGSSGNTIYF. The CDR3 DNA reads TGCAGTGCAAGAACCGGGACAGGCAGCTCTGGAAACACCATATATTTT. J is TRBJ1-3 and V is TRBV20-1, with 8 bases lining up with TRBD1. The trim removed 6 bases at V and 0 bases at J, leaving 10 bases unmatched. The V gene's germline CDR1 is DFQATT and CDR2 SNEGSKA (reference sequence). The CDR3 spans 16 residues.

The sample holds one count of this clonotype. The rearrangement links TRBV6-1 to TRBJ1-1; D is perhaps TRBD1 (6 bases). Trimming left V 6 bases short and J 3 bases short, with 17 bases between. Germline V gene data show CDR1 as MNHNS and CDR2 as SASEGT. The CDR3 contains 15 residues. CDR3 protein: CASRRFEGGDTEAFF. The CDR3 bases are TGTGCCAGCAGGCGATTTGAGGGGGGTGACACTGAAGCTTTCTTT.

J is TRBJ1-4 and V is TRBV3-1; D not certain. Trimming shortened V by 3 bases and J by 10 bases, and 9 bases separated the two germline ends. Germline CDR1 is LGHDT and CDR2 is YNNKEL (reference sequence). CDR3 size: 12 residues. The CDR3 bases are TGTGCCAGCAGCCAGTCCCAAGGAAAACTGTTTTTT. Translation gives CASSQSQGKLFF.

This clonotype appeared many times. The chain employs TRBV7-9 and TRBJ2-7, with TRBD1 matching over 7 bases. The V segment lost 0 bases and the J segment 4 bases; nucleotides outside the gene matches: 6. CDR1 and CDR2 (germline): SEHNR, FQNEAQ (reference sequence). There are 15 residues in the CDR3. CDR3 residues: CASSLAGGIGYEQYV. CDR3 nucleotides: TGTGCCAGCAGCTTAGCAGGGGGCATAGGATACGAGCAGTACGTC.

This clonotype was counted between two and nine times. The rearrangement links TRBV5-1 to TRBJ2-5; 8 bases agree with TRBD1. Unmatched junction bases numbered 8, after V lost 3 bases and J lost 4 bases. There are 15 residues in the CDR3. Germline assignment: CDR1 SGHRS and CDR2 YFSETQ. The CDR3 loop reads CASSWLGTGVETQYF. CDR3 nucleotides: TGCGCCAGCAGCTGGCTTGGGACAGGAGTAGAGACCCAGTACTTC.

This clonotype has only a few counts. The chain uses TRBV12-3 or TRBV12-4 and TRBJ2-2; TRBD2 might be the D (6 bases). V lost 4 bases, J lost 4 bases, and 10 bases lay in between. This CDR3 region has 14 residues. In DNA form, the CDR3 reads TGTGCCAGCAGTTCTCTAGCGAGCACCGGGGAGCTGTTTTTT. Translation gives CASSSLASTGELFF.

In this sample, this clonotype turned up many times. The chain has TRBV6-5 and TRBJ2-3; 10 positions agree with TRBD2. This CDR3 has 17 residues. Per germline, CDR1 MNHEY and CDR2 SVGAGI. V was clipped by 0 bases and J by 5 bases; unmatched bases: 8. The CDR3 bases are TGTGCCAGCAGTTACTCGAGCGAGCGGGGGGGCCGAGATACGCAGTATTTT. Residues: CASSYSSERGGRDTQYF.

V and J are TRBV5-1 and TRBJ1-1; D possibly corresponds to TRBD1 (5 bases). The V end lost 4 bases, the J end lost 1 base, and 11 bases lay between the germline ends. This CDR3 comprises 14 residues. Germline CDR1 and CDR2: SGHRS and YFSETQ. This CDR3 reads CASSHRGANTEAFF. As DNA, the CDR3 is TGCGCCAGCAGCCATAGAGGGGCGAACACTGAAGCTTTCTTT. The variable domain in full, with the rest retrieved from reference TRBV5-1 and TRBJ1-1, is KAGVTQTPRYLIKTRGQQVTLSCSPISGHRSVSWYQQTPGQGLQFLFEYFSETQRNKGNFPGRFSGRQFSNSRSEMNVSTLELGDSALYLCASSHRGANTEAFFGQGTRLTVV.

This clonotype showed up many times. This sequence joins TRBV3-1 and TRBJ2-7; D unresolved. CDR1 LGHDT and CDR2 YNNKEL come from the germline V gene (reference sequence). This CDR3 contains 15 residues. Trimming left V 3 bases short and J 3 bases short, with 15 bases between. The CDR3 sequence is CASSHNPSFVYEQYF. CDR3 nucleotides: TGTGCCAGCAGCCATAATCCTAGTTTCGTCTACGAGCAGTACTTC.

This clonotype was seen only a few times. This rearrangement joins TRBV29-1 to TRBJ2-1, with D perhaps TRBD1 (6 bases). The CDR3 runs 14 residues. Trimming took 2 bases from V and 6 from J, leaving 14 bases between them. Per the germline V gene, CDR1 is SQVTM and CDR2 is ANQGSEA. This chain's CDR3 is CSVEYRAYFNEQFF. DNA of the CDR3: TGCAGCGTTGAATACAGGGCCTACTTCAATGAGCAGTTCTTC.

This clonotype showed up just a few times. The chain carries TRBV7-9 and TRBJ2-5; D might be TRBD1 (6 bases). V was clipped by 5 bases and J by 7 bases, with 14 bases between them. The CDR3 runs 13 residues. Germline assignment: CDR1 SEHNR and CDR2 FQNEAQ (reference sequence). CDR3 bases: TGTGCCAGCAGCCCCGGACAGCCAGGGACCCAGTACTTC. This encodes CASSPGQPGTQYF.

The chain uses TRBV5-1 and TRBJ1-2, with no clear D. CDR1 SGHRS and CDR2 YFSETQ come from the germline V gene. The ends were cut back, 0 bases at V and 1 base at J, with 19 bases in the middle. The CDR3 consists of 18 residues. The CDR3 spells CASSLATRTVPINYGYTF. The CDR3 region has the DNA TGCGCCAGCAGCTTGGCCACGCGTACAGTACCCATTAACTATGGCTACACCTTC.

This clonotype has just a few counts. V gene TRBV27 combines with J gene TRBJ1-3, with a possible D match to TRBD1 (5 bases). V was trimmed by 4 bases and J by 5 bases, leaving 12 bases between them. This CDR3 is built from 14 residues. Germline-derived CDR1 and CDR2 are MNHEY and SMNVEV (reference sequence). The CDR3 DNA sequence: TGTGCCAGCAGTTCAGGGTCGGCCCGAAACACCATATATTTT. Its protein product is CASSSGSARNTIYF.

V usage is TRBV13 and J usage is TRBJ2-2, with D unclear. Deletions cut 0 bases from V and 3 bases from J, with 11 bases between. In germline, CDR1 is PRHDT, CDR2 FYEKMQ (reference sequence). This CDR3 is built from 16 residues. This CDR3 is CASSLGRDAYTGELFF. The CDR3 DNA sequence: TGTGCCAGCAGCTTAGGCCGAGACGCGTACACCGGGGAGCTGTTTTTT.

The genes are TRBV2 and TRBJ2-1, with D tentatively TRBD1 (6 bases). The CDR3 consists of 13 residues. The germline V gene has CDR1 SNHLY and CDR2 FYNNEI. Trimming removed 5 bases from V and 9 bases from J, with 14 bases in between. For the CDR3, the DNA is TGTGCCAGCAGTAGAACAGGGATCGGTGAGCAGTTCTTC. It yields the protein CASSRTGIGEQFF.

The genes are TRBV6-1 and TRBJ2-7; D is perhaps TRBD2 (6 bases). Trimming cost V 7 bases and J 2 bases, with 15 bases left between them. CDR3 length: 14 residues. Germline V CDR1 and CDR2: MNHNS, SASEGT. Here the CDR3 reads CASTKGREAYEQYF. CDR3 in DNA: TGTGCCAGCACCAAGGGCAGGGAGGCCTACGAGCAGTACTTC.

This clonotype was observed a few times. The V and J genes are TRBV6-1 and TRBJ1-1; no reliable D call. V was shortened by 5 bases and J by 4 bases, with 17 bases between the two germline ends. The CDR3 runs to 15 residues. CDR1 and CDR2 from the germline V gene are MNHNS and SASEGT. This CDR3 reads CASSRPNTESTEAFF. The DNA for the CDR3 is TGTGCCAGCAGTCGACCGAACACAGAAAGCACTGAAGCTTTCTTT.

This clonotype was found many times. The V gene is TRBV27, the J gene TRBJ2-1; 9 bases are shared with TRBD1. CDR1 is MNHEY, CDR2 SMNVEV, per germline (reference sequence). V lost 6 bases, J lost 9 bases, and 6 bases stayed unmatched. This CDR3 spans 13 amino acids. Here the CDR3 DNA reads TGTGCCAGCAGAAGGACAGGGGACGTTGAGCAGTTCTTC. Its translation is CASRRTGDVEQFF.

The rearrangement uses TRBV28 and TRBJ2-4; the D is unclear. Germline CDR1 MDHEN, CDR2 SYDVKM. Between the trimmed V and J ends, which lost 2 bases and 6 bases, there was a span of 5 bases. The CDR3 contains 12 residues. The CDR3 is CASSLAVNIQYF. Written as DNA, the CDR3 is TGTGCCAGCAGTTTAGCGGTAAACATTCAGTACTTC.